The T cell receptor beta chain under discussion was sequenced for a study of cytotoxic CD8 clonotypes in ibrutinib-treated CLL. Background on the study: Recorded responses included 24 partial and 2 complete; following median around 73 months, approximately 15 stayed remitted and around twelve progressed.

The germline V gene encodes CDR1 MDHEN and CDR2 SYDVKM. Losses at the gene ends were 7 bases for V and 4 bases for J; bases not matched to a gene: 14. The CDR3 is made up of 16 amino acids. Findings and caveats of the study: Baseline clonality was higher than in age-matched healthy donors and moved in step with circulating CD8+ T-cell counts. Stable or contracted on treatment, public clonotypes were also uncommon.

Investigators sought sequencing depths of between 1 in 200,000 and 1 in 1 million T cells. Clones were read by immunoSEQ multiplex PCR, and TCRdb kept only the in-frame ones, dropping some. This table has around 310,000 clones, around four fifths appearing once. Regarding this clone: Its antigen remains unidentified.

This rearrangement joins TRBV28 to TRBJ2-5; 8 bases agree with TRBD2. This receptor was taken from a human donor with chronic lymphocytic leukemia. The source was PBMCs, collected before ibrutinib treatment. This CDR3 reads CASTMSLAGALETQYF. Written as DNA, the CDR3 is TGTGCCAGCACCATGAGCCTAGCGGGCGCTTTAGAGACCCAGTACTTC.